Listed below are T cell receptor beta chains from one sample, sequenced in a study of shared clonotypes between healthy human individuals. Measured with immunoSEQ multiplex PCR; TCRdb has only the in-frame clones, and not every one. The sample holds hundreds of thousands of clones, about two thirds seen once. The specimen was memory CD4+ T cells sorted from blood. These receptor sequences come from a woman aged 25 to 39 in good health. Each CDR3 is given with its conserved first and last residue. The order of the fields is D gene, V gene, CDR3 length, J gene, clone size, CDR3 DNA, CDR3 protein. A D gene is named only where the DNA matches it firmly. Only part of the rows carry a size: once, few, many, or a class if the clone is expanded.

.	TRBV30	13	TRBJ1-5	.	TGTGCCTGGAGTCAGCAGGGAAATCAGCCCCAGCATTTT	CAWSQQGNQPQHF
.	TRBV28	12	TRBJ1-2	.	TGTGCCAGCAGTTTAACAGTAATTGGCTACACCTTC	CASSLTVIGYTF
.	TRBV2	16	TRBJ2-7	.	TGTGCCAGCAGTGAAGCGCTTCCTGGGGCCAGCTACGAGCAGTACTTC	CASSEALPGASYEQYF
.	TRBV19	13	TRBJ1-5	.	TGTGCCAGTAGTATACGACGGGGACAGCCCCAGCATTTT	CASSIRRGQPQHF
TRBD2	TRBV30	17	TRBJ2-1	.	TGTGCCTGGAGTGTATTCCGGGGACTAGCGGGAGCTGGAGAGCAGTTCTTC	CAWSVFRGLAGAGEQFF
TRBD2	TRBV6-5	16	TRBJ2-3	.	TGTGCCAGCAGTTACCGAGCGGGAGGAAGCACAGATACGCAGTATTTT	CASSYRAGGSTDTQYF
TRBD2	TRBV19	17	TRBJ2-1	.	TGTGCCAGTAGTGGTCCGGGACTAGCGGGAGTCTACAATGAGCAGTTCTTC	CASSGPGLAGVYNEQFF
.	TRBV18	12	TRBJ1-2	.	TGTGCCAGCTCACAGGGGAACTATGGCTACACCTTC	CASSQGNYGYTF
TRBD1	TRBV30	14	TRBJ2-1	.	TGTGCCTCCCACGGGCAGGGGGCCTACAATGAGCAGTTCTTC	CASHGQGAYNEQFF
TRBD2	TRBV10-2	15	TRBJ2-3	.	TGCGCCAGTGCCGAAACTAGCGGAAGCACAGATACGCAGTATTTT	CASAETSGSTDTQYF
.	TRBV12-5	17	TRBJ1-3	.	TGTGCTAGTGGTTTGTCTCCAGGCGGAACGACTGGAAACACCATATATTTT	CASGLSPGGTTGNTIYF
TRBD1	TRBV7-7	15	TRBJ2-1	.	TGTGCCAGCAGCTTGACAGGGTCCAGCTACAATGAGCAGTTCTTC	CASSLTGSSYNEQFF
TRBD1	TRBV2	16	TRBJ1-4	.	TGTGCCAGCAGTGTCAGGGGGCGGTCAACTAATGAAAAACTGTTTTTT	CASSVRGRSTNEKLFF
TRBD1	TRBV5-8	16	TRBJ1-2	once	TGTGCCAGCAGCGGCGGGACAGGGGTCACTAACTATGGCTACACCTTC	CASSGGTGVTNYGYTF
TRBD1	TRBV7-9	15	TRBJ2-7	.	TGTGCCAGCACCGTGTCAACCGGGACAGGGGGCGAGCAGTACTTC	CASTVSTGTGGEQYF
.	TRBV5-4	16	TRBJ2-2	once	TGTGCCAGCAGCCCCCCGACAGGTCCCAACACCGGGGAGCTGTTTTTT	CASSPPTGPNTGELFF
.	TRBV19	15	TRBJ1-2	once	TGTGCCAGTAGTGTGACTGGACCCCGCTTGGTGGGCTACACCTTC	CASSVTGPRLVGYTF
.	TRBV9	16	TRBJ1-1	few	TGTGCCAGCAGCGTAGGGGAGGTGGCAGCATACACTGAAGCTTTCTTT	CASSVGEVAAYTEAFF
TRBD1	TRBV18	18	TRBJ2-4	.	TGTGCCAGCTCACCACTCGCCAGGACAGGTCTAGCCAAAAACATTCAGTACTTC	CASSPLARTGLAKNIQYF
.	TRBV7-9	17	TRBJ2-1	many	TGTGCCAGCAGCTCTACCGGGACACAAAACTCCTACAATGAGCAGTTCTTC	CASSSTGTQNSYNEQFF
TRBD2	TRBV5-1	14	TRBJ2-7	few	TGCGCCAGCAGCCCCTTAGCGGGAGGACGCGAGCAGTACTTC	CASSPLAGGREQYF
.	TRBV25-1	15	TRBJ1-2	once	TGTGCCAGCAGTGATCATACAGAGACATGGTATGGCTACACCTTC	CASSDHTETWYGYTF
.	TRBV7-9	18	TRBJ2-7	.	TGTGCCAGCAGCTTAGGGGGTCTACAGGGAAGCCTAGTCTACGAGCAGTACTTC	CASSLGGLQGSLVYEQYF
TRBD2	TRBV4-1	17	TRBJ2-3	.	TGCGCCAGCAGCCAAGAGTTAGTAGGCGGCGGGAGGTTGACGCAGTATTTT	CASSQELVGGGRLTQYF
TRBD2	TRBV29-1	14	TRBJ2-7	.	TGCAGCGTTGTAGGAGCGGGAGCGGGAAACGAGCAGTACTTC	CSVVGAGAGNEQYF
.	TRBV28	14	TRBJ2-5	.	TGTGCCAGCAGTTTATTAGGCTCTCAAGAGACCCAGTACTTC	CASSLLGSQETQYF
.	TRBV5-4	15	TRBJ2-7	.	TGTGCCAGCAGCTTCAGTAAGGACGGACACCTAAAGCAGTACTTC	CASSFSKDGHLKQYF
.	TRBV18	16	TRBJ1-1	.	TGTGCCAGCTCACCACAGGATTCATCGGTGAACACTGAAGCTTTCTTT	CASSPQDSSVNTEAFF
.	TRBV28	14	TRBJ1-2	.	TGTGCCAGCAGACTGACGCGGCAGAACTATGGCTACACCTTC	CASRLTRQNYGYTF
.	TRBV28	15	TRBJ1-5	.	TGTGCCAGCACCTTTGGCGGACACTTCAATCAGCCCCAGCATTTT	CASTFGGHFNQPQHF
.	TRBV28	13	TRBJ2-5	.	TGTGCCAGCACTTACGACTCTGGAGAGACCCAGTACTTC	CASTYDSGETQYF
TRBD1	TRBV28	14	TRBJ1-1	many	TGTGCCAGCAGTTCTACAGGGGATGCCACTGAAGCTTTCTTT	CASSSTGDATEAFF